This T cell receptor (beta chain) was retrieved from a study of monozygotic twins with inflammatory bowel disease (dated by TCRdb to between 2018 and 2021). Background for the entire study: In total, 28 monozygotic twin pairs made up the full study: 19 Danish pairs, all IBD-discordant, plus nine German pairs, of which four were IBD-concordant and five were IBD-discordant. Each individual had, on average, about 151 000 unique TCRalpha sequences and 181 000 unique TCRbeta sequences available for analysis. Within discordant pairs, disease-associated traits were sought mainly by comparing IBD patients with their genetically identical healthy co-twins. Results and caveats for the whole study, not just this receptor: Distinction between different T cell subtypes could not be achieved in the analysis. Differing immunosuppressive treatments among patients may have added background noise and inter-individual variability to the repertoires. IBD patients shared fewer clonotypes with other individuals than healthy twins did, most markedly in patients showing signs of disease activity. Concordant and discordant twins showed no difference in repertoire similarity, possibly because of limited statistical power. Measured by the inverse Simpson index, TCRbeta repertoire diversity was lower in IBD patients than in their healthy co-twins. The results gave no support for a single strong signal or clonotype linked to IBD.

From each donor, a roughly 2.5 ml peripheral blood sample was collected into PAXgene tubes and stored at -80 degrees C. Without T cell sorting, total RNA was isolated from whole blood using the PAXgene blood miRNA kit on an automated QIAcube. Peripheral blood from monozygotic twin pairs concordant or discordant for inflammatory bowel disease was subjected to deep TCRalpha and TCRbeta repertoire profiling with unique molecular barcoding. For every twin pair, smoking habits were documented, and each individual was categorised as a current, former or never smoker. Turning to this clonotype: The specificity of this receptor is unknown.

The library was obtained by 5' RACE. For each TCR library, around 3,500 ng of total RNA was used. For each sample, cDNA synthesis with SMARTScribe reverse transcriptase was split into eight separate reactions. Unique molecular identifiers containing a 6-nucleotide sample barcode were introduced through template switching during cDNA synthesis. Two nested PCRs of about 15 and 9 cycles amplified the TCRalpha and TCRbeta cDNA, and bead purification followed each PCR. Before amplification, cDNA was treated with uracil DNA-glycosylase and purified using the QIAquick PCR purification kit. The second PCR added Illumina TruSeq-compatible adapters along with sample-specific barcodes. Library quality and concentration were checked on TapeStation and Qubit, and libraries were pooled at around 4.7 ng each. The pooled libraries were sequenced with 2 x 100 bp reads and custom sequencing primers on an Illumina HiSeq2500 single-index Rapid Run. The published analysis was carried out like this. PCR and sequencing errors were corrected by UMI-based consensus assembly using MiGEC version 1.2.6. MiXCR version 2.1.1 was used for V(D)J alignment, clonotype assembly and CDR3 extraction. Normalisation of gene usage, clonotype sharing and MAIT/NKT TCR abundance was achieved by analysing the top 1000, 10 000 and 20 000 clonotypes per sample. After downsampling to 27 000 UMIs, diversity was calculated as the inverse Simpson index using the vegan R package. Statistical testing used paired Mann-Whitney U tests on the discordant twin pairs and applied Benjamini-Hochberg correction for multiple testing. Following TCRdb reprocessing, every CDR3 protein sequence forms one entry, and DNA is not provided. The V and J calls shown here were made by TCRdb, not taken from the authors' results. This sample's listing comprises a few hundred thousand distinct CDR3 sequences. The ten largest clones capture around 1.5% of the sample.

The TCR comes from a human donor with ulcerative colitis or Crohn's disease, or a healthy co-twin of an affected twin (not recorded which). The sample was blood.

For the CDR3, the sequence is CASSLTPLNQPQHF. The chain was built from TRBV5-1 and TRBJ1-5; TCRdb proposes TRBD1, but this gene call is untestable without DNA. The germline V gene provides CDR1 SGHRS and CDR2 YFSETQ. The CDR3, from cysteine to phenylalanine, totals 14 residues. No DNA is given.